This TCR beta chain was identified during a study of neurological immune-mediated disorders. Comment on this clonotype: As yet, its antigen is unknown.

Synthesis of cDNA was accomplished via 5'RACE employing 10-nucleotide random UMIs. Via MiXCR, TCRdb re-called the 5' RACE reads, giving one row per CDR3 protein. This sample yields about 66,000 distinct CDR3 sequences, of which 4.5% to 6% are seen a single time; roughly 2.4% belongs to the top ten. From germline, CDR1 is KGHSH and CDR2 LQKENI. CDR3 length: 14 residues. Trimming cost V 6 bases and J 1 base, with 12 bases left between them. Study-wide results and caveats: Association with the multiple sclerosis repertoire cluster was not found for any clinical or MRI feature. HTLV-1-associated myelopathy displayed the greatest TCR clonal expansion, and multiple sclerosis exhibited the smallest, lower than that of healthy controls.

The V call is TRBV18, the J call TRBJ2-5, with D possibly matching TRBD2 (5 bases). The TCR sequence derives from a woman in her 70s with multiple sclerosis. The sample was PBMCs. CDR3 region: CASSPPSGQETQYF. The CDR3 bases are TGTGCCAGCTCCCCCCCGAGCGGCCAAGAGACCCAGTACTTC.